This passage covers 27 T cell receptor beta chains from one sample sequenced in a study of T cell responses to AZD1222 COVID-19 vaccine (dated by TCRdb to the early 2020s). The receptor library was made with the immunoSEQ multiplex PCR assay. Held by TCRdb, this immuneACCESS table contains in-frame sequences only and omits some clones. Under half of the omission traces to an unresolved V gene where checked; the cause of the rest is unknown. The sample table records 94,000 or so clones; 90% of these occur just once. The ten biggest clones cover roughly 25% of the sample. The time point label on this specimen signifies: baseline before first vaccination. The sequenced sample was peripheral blood, obtained on day 0 of AZD1222 vaccination. The receptors were sampled from an adult in good health.

The chain joins TRBV5-1 to TRBJ2-2; perhaps D is TRBD1 or TRBD2 (5 bases each). Germline lookup yields CDR1 SGHRS and CDR2 YFSETQ. This CDR3 has 15 residues. V dropped 6 bases and J dropped 7 bases, with 19 bases sitting between them. CDR3 in DNA: TGCGCCAGCAACACCGGGGCCGGTGGAGTCGGGGAGCTGTTTTTT. This sequence encodes CASNTGAGGVGELFF.

This sequence joins TRBV5-1 and TRBJ2-1, with 12 positions matching TRBD2. Germline V gives CDR1 SGHRS, CDR2 YFSETQ. V dropped 1 base and J dropped 1; count of bases not matched to a gene: 6. The CDR3 is 18 amino acids. In nucleotides, the CDR3 is TGCGCCAGCAGCTTGACTAGCGGGAGGTCAAGTTCCTACAATGAGCAGTTCTTC. Encoded protein: CASSLTSGRSSSYNEQFF.

The chain joins TRBV19 to TRBJ2-3; 9 bases agree with TRBD1. Germline CDR1 and CDR2: LNHDA and SQIVND (reference sequence). The CDR3 has 13 residues. Unmatched junction bases numbered 3, after V lost 7 bases and J lost 4 bases. CDR3 residues: CASTDRGPDTQYF. The CDR3 nucleotides are TGTGCCAGTACGGACAGGGGCCCAGATACGCAGTATTTT.

This chain connects TRBV18 to TRBJ2-5, with D perhaps given as TRBD1 or TRBD2 (5 bases each). The CDR3 runs to 13 residues. Germline V gives CDR1 KGHSH, CDR2 LQKENI. The V gene lost 3 bases and the J gene lost 5 bases, with 10 bases spanning the gap. Here the CDR3 reads CASSPDEGETQYF. Written as DNA, the CDR3 is TGTGCCAGCTCACCGGACGAGGGGGAGACCCAGTACTTC.

The rearrangement uses TRBV24-1 and TRBJ2-1; possible D gene TRBD2, 5 bases. CDR3 length equals 14 residues. The germline CDR1 and CDR2 sequences are KGHDR and SFDVKD. V lost 4 bases and J 14 bases, leaving 20 bases between the germline ends. CDR3 sequence: CATSDAFGSGMEFF. The CDR3, as DNA: TGTGCCACCAGTGACGCTTTCGGGTCGGGGATGGAGTTCTTC.

The chain employs TRBV7-3 and TRBJ2-1, with 8 bases that match TRBD2. Germline V CDR1 and CDR2: SGHTA, FQGTGA. The CDR3 has 16 residues. Losses at the gene ends were 1 base for V and 2 bases for J; bases not matched to a gene: 4. Here the CDR3 DNA reads TGTGCCAGCAGCTTAAGTCCGGGACTAGCCTACAATGAGCAGTTCTTC. It yields the protein CASSLSPGLAYNEQFF.

The count of this clone is one. V usage is TRBV5-4 and J usage is TRBJ2-5; 10 nucleotides agree with TRBD1. The ends lost 1 base at V and 7 bases at J; junction bases unmatched: 10. Germline V lookup: CDR1 SGHNT, CDR2 YYREEE (reference sequence). There are 16 residues in the CDR3. The CDR3 sequence is CASSLPGQGQGGTQYF. For the CDR3, the DNA is TGTGCCAGCAGCTTGCCGGGACAGGGGCAAGGCGGGACCCAGTACTTC.

CDR3 amino acids: CASSTGQGEWGTEAFF. The CDR3, as DNA: TGCGCCAGCAGCACCGGACAGGGTGAGTGGGGCACTGAAGCTTTCTTT. The chain joins TRBV5-1 to TRBJ1-1; 8 nucleotides agree with TRBD1. The CDR3 extends over 16 amino acids. Germline CDR1 is SGHRS and CDR2 is YFSETQ. The junction had 12 bases not matched to a gene; V was cut back by 4 bases and J by 4 bases.

This rearrangement joins TRBV14 to TRBJ1-2, with D unclear. Per germline, CDR1 SGHDN and CDR2 FVKESK. V lost 2 bases, J lost 8 bases, and 12 bases lay in between. The CDR3 contains 13 residues. CDR3 loop: CASSQPAAGGYTF. The CDR3 nucleotides read TGTGCCAGCAGCCAACCCGCAGCCGGGGGCTACACCTTC. The full variable domain, completed using reference TRBV14 and TRBJ1-2, is EAGVTQFPSHSVIEKGQTVTLRCDPISGHDNLYWYRRVMGKEIKFLLHFVKESKQDESGMPNNRFLAERTGGTYSTLKVQPAELEDSGVYFCASSQPAAGGYTFGSGTRLTVV.

The gene calls are TRBV30 and TRBJ1-3; D gene unclear. The CDR3 sequence is 14 residues long. Between the trimmed V and J ends, which lost 2 bases and 4 bases, there was a span of 12 bases. Germline CDR1 is GTSNPN and CDR2 is SVGIG (reference sequence). The DNA of the CDR3 is TGTGCCTGGAGTAGCGGGCTGGCCGGAAACACCATATATTTT. It yields the protein CAWSSGLAGNTIYF.

V is TRBV30 and J is TRBJ1-6; weak D call: TRBD1 (6 bases). V lost 5 bases to trimming and J lost 11 bases, with 25 bases between them. Germline CDR1 GTSNPN, CDR2 SVGIG (reference sequence). The CDR3 has 16 residues. Here the CDR3 reads CAWSRGGGAGSTPLHF. The DNA for the CDR3 is TGTGCCTGGTCCCGAGGAGGGGGGGCCGGGTCGACACCCCTCCACTTT.

The chain links TRBV5-5 to TRBJ2-3; D tentatively fits TRBD1 or TRBD2 (5 bases each). V was pared by 4 bases and J by 6 bases, with 12 bases between. Germline loops: CDR1 SGHKS, CDR2 YYEKEE (reference sequence). The length of the CDR3 is 13 residues. CDR3 DNA sequence: TGTGCCAGCAGCCACCGGGACCTTGATACGCAGTATTTT. This translates into CASSHRDLDTQYF. Variable domain in full (rest from reference TRBV5-5 and TRBJ2-3): DAGVTQSPTHLIKTRGQQVTLRCSPISGHKSVSWYQQVLGQGPQFIFQYYEKEERGRGNFPDRFSARQFPNYSSELNVNALLLGDSALYLCASSHRDLDTQYFGPGTRLTVL.

This sequence joins TRBV11-2 and TRBJ1-2; D is ambiguous. Germline CDR1 and CDR2: SGHAT and FQNNGV. V gave up 1 base and J gave up 8 bases, with 8 bases separating them. The CDR3 runs to 12 residues. In DNA form, the CDR3 reads TGTGCCAGCAGCTTAGTGGTGGGCGGCTACACCTTC. The encoded protein is CASSLVVGGYTF. The whole variable domain, filled in from reference TRBV11-2 and TRBJ1-2, reads EAGVAQSPRYKIIEKRQSVAFWCNPISGHATLYWYQQILGQGPKLLIQFQNNGVVDDSQLPKDRFSAERLKGVDSTLKIQPAKLEDSAVYLCASSLVVGGYTFGSGTRLTVV.

The genes are TRBV30 and TRBJ2-7, with TRBD1 matching over 9 bases. Germline V gives CDR1 GTSNPN, CDR2 SVGIG (reference sequence). V shed 3 bases and J 10 bases; nucleotides not matched to a gene: 4. The CDR3 consists of 11 residues. CDR3 amino acids: CAWRTTGGQYF. CDR3 nucleotide sequence: TGTGCCTGGAGAACGACAGGGGGACAGTACTTC. The whole variable domain, filled in from reference TRBV30 and TRBJ2-7, reads SQTIHQWPATLVQPVGSPLSLECTVEGTSNPNLYWYRQAAGRGLQLLFYSVGIGQISSEVPQNLSASRPQDRQFILSSKKLLLSDSGFYLCAWRTTGGQYFGPGTRLTVT.

The chain combines TRBV14 with TRBJ2-7, with 11 bases identical to TRBD2. In germline, CDR1 is SGHDN, CDR2 FVKESK. Trimming cost V 4 bases and J 4 bases; bases outside gene matches: 9. The CDR3 consists of 16 residues. The CDR3 is CASSRRPSGRLYEQYF. In DNA, the CDR3 is TGTGCCAGCAGCCGAAGACCTAGCGGGAGGCTATACGAGCAGTACTTC.

The rearrangement uses TRBV6-5 and TRBJ2-7; D not resolved. The CDR3 extends over 15 amino acids. Germline CDR1 reads MNHEY; CDR2 reads SVGAGI. V was trimmed by 0 bases and J by 4 bases, leaving 13 bases between them. CDR3 protein: CASSYSNAKGYEQYF. The CDR3 region has the DNA TGTGCCAGCAGTTACTCGAATGCAAAGGGTTACGAGCAGTACTTC.

About this clone itself: Other DNA sequences in this sample translate to the same CDR3. The CDR3 is CATSEPGQNYGYTF. The CDR3 coding sequence is TGTGCCACCAGCGAACCCGGACAAAACTATGGCTACACCTTC. V gene TRBV24-1 combines with J gene TRBJ1-2; TRBD1 is a possible D gene (5 bases). Trimming left V 7 bases short and J 2 bases short, with 13 bases between. Germline CDR1 is KGHDR and CDR2 is SFDVKD. The CDR3 contains 14 residues.

The J gene is TRBJ2-4, the V gene TRBV7-2; 13 bases map to TRBD2. The CDR3 contains 18 residues. The V gene's germline CDR1 is SGHTA and CDR2 FQGNSA. Unmatched junction bases numbered 21, after V lost 7 bases and J lost 12 bases. The CDR3 region is CASNPGGTQGLAGEGQYF. CDR3 nucleotides: TGTGCCAGCAACCCCGGGGGGACACAAGGACTAGCGGGAGAGGGTCAGTACTTC.

The rearrangement joins TRBV7-9 to TRBJ2-1; TRBD2 is a possible D gene (6 bases). Germline-derived CDR1 and CDR2 are SEHNR and FQNEAQ (reference sequence). V was clipped by 4 bases and J by 6 bases, with 16 bases between them. The length of the CDR3 is 15 residues. The CDR3 region is CASSSSGRRVNEQFF. DNA for the CDR3: TGTGCCAGCAGCTCGTCTGGGAGGAGGGTCAATGAGCAGTTCTTC.

CDR3 protein: CASRSRQGTSYEQYF. The DNA for the CDR3 is TGTGCCAGCAGGTCAAGACAGGGGACGTCCTACGAGCAGTACTTC. The V call is TRBV7-2, the J call TRBJ2-7; 8 bases align to TRBD1. From germline, CDR1 is SGHTA and CDR2 FQGNSA. The length of the CDR3 is 15 residues. The J segment lost 1 base and the V segment lost 6 bases, leaving 8 bases of the junction unmatched.

The chain joins TRBV30 to TRBJ2-2; 9 bases are a match to TRBD1. This CDR3 has 16 residues. J lost 2 bases, V lost 0 bases, and 4 bases had no gene match. Germline V CDR1 and CDR2: GTSNPN, SVGIG (reference sequence). In DNA form, the CDR3 reads TGTGCCTGGAGTGTATGGGACAGGGAAAACACCGGGGAGCTGTTTTTT. The encoded protein is CAWSVWDRENTGELFF.

To note about this clone: No DNA is shown, since the ends of the CDR3 on it are uncertain; the CDR3 is the one TCRdb lists. The chain joins TRBV28 to TRBJ1-5. Germline V CDR1 and CDR2: MDHEN, SYDVKM. 16 amino acids form the CDR3, both terminal residues included. The CDR3: CASTPLWQGRGQPQHF.

The rearrangement joins TRBV3-1 (or the pseudogene TRBV3-2) to TRBJ1-6; D is perhaps TRBD1 (5 bases). The CDR3 has 13 amino acids. Trimming left V 7 bases short and J 6 bases short, with 10 bases between. Germline CDR1 LGHDT, CDR2 YNNKEL (reference sequence). Here the CDR3 DNA reads TGTGCCAGCACAACAGGAACTAATTCACCCCTCCACTTT. Amino acid sequence: CASTTGTNSPLHF.

The genes are TRBV5-4 and TRBJ2-1, with no clear D. Trimming pared 1 base from V and 0 bases from J, leaving 5 bases between. Germline V lookup: CDR1 SGHNT, CDR2 YYREEE (reference sequence). The CDR3 consists of 14 residues. The CDR3 loop reads CASSLLVSYNEQFF. As DNA, the CDR3 is TGTGCCAGCAGCTTGTTAGTCTCCTACAATGAGCAGTTCTTC. The variable domain in full, with the rest retrieved from reference TRBV5-4 and TRBJ2-1, is ETGVTQSPTHLIKTRGQQVTLRCSSQSGHNTVSWYQQALGQGPQFIFQYYREEENGRGNFPPRFSGLQFPNYSSELNVNALELDDSALYLCASSLLVSYNEQFFGPGTRLTVL.

CDR3 sequence: CASSPGRLNQPQHF. In nucleotides, the CDR3 is TGTGCCAGCTCACCAGGCAGGTTGAATCAGCCCCAGCATTTT. This sequence joins TRBV18 and TRBJ1-5; no reliable D call. CDR1 is KGHSH and CDR2 is LQKENI in the germline V gene. The V and J ends lost 2 bases and 4 bases respectively, with 9 bases between them. The CDR3 runs to 14 residues.

This clone was detected once. This chain connects TRBV10-3 to TRBJ1-2; D unresolved. Germline V gene lookup returns CDR1 ENHRY and CDR2 SYGVKD. This CDR3 has 14 residues. V shed 2 bases and J shed 5 bases, with 12 bases lying between them. The CDR3 nucleotides read TGTGCCATCAGTGAGAAGGAGGGAAGGTATGGCTACACCTTC. Translated, it gives CAISEKEGRYGYTF.

The rearrangement uses TRBV11-1 and TRBJ2-1; TRBD2 matches 9 bases. The CDR3 extends over 15 amino acids. J was trimmed by 12 bases and V by 1 base; bases with no gene match: 10. Germline CDR1 SGHAT, CDR2 FQDESV (reference sequence). The CDR3 loop reads CASSLGSSGKPSQFF. DNA of the CDR3: TGTGCCAGCAGCTTAGGGTCTAGCGGGAAGCCCTCGCAGTTCTTC.